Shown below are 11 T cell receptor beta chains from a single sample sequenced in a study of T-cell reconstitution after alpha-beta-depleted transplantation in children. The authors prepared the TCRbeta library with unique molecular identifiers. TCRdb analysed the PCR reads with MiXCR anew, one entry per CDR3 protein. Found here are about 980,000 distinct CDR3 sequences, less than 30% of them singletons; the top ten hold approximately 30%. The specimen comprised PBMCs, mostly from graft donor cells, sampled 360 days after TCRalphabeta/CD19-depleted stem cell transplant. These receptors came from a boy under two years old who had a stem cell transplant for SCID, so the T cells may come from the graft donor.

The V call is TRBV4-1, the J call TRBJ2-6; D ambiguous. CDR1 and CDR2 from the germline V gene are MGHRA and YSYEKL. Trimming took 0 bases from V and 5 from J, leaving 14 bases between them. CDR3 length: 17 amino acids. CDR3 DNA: TGCGCCAGCAGCCAAGATTCCCCCGGTTTCCGGGCCAACGTCCTGACTTTC. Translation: CASSQDSPGFRANVLTF.

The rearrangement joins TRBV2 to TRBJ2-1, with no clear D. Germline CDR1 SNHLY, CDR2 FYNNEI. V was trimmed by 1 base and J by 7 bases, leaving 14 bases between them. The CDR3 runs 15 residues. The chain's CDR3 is CASSEGRAWGNEQFF. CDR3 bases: TGTGCCAGCAGTGAAGGTCGGGCGTGGGGTAATGAGCAGTTCTTC.

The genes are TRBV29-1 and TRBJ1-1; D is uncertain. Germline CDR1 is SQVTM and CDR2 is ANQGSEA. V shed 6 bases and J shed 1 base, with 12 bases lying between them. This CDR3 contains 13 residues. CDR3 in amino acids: CSVQRATNTEAFF. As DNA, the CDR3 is TGCAGCGTCCAGCGGGCCACGAACACTGAAGCTTTCTTT.

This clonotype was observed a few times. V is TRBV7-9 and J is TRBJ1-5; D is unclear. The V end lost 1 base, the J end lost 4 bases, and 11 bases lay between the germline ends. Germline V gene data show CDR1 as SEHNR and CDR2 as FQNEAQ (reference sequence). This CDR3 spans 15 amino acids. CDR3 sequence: CASSLEGNGNQPQHF. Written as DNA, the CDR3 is TGTGCCAGCAGCTTAGAGGGAAATGGGAATCAGCCCCAGCATTTT.

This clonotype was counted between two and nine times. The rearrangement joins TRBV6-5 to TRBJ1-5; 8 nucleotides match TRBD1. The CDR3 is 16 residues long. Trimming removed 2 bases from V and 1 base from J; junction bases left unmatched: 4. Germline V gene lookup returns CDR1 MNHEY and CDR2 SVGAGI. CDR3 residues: CASSYTGGRSNQPQHF. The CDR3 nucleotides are TGTGCCAGCAGTTACACAGGGGGTAGGAGCAATCAGCCCCAGCATTTT.

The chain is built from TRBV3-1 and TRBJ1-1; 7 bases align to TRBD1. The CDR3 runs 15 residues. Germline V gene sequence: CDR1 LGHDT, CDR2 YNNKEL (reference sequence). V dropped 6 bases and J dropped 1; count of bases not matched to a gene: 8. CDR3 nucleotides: TGTGCCAGCAGACGACAAGGGGGCGGGAACACTGAAGCTTTCTTT. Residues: CASRRQGGGNTEAFF.

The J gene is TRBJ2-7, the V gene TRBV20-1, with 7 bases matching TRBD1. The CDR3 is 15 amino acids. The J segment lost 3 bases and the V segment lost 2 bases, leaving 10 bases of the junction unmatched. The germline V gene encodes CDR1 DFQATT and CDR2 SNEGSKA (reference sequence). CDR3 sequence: CSARKGTAGNYEQYF. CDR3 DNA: TGCAGTGCTAGAAAGGGGACAGCAGGAAACTACGAGCAGTACTTC.

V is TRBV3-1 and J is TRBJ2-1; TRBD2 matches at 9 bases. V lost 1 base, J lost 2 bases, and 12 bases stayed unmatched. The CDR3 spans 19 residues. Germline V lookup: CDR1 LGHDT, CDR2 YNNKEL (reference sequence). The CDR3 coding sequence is TGTGCCAGCAGCCAAGGAGGGTGGTGGCGGGGGGGCGCCTACAATGAGCAGTTCTTC. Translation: CASSQGGWWRGGAYNEQFF.

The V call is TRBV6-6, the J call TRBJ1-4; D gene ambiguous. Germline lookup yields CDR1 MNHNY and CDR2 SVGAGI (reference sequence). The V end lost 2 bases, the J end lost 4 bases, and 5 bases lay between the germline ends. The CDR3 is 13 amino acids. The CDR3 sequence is CASSYSGNEKLFF. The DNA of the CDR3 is TGTGCCAGCAGTTACAGCGGTAATGAAAAACTGTTTTTT.

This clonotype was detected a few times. The DNA for the CDR3 is TGCAGTGCTGGATCCGGGACAGGCGGTCTAAATGAGCAGTTCTTC. This gives the protein CSAGSGTGGLNEQFF. This chain connects TRBV20-1 to TRBJ2-1, with 8 bases that match TRBD1. The CDR3 sequence is 15 residues long. The germline gives CDR1 DFQATT, CDR2 SNEGSKA (reference sequence). V shed 5 bases and J 7 bases; nucleotides not matched to a gene: 13.

CDR3 loop: CASSSATVANYGYTF. The DNA of the CDR3 is TGTGCCAGCAGTAGCGCGACAGTAGCTAACTATGGCTACACCTTC. J is TRBJ1-2 and V is TRBV28; the D gene is possibly TRBD1 (5 bases). CDR1 MDHEN and CDR2 SYDVKM come from the germline V gene. Trimming stripped 5 bases from V and 0 bases from J, with 13 bases between. This CDR3 has 15 amino acids.